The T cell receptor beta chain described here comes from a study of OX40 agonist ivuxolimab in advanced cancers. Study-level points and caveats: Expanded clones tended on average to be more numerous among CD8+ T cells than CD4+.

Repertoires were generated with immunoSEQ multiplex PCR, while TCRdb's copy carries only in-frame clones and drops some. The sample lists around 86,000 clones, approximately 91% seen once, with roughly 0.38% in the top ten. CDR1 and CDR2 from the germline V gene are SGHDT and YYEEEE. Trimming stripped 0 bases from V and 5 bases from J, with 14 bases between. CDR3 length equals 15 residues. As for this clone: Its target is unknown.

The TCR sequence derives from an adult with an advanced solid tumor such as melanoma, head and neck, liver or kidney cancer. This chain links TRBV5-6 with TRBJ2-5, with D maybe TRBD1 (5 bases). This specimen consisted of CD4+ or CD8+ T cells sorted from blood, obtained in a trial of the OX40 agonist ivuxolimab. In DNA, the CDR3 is TGTGCCAGCAGCTTGGCCCTTTGGCAGGGTGAGACCCAGTACTTC. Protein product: CASSLALWQGETQYF.